This is a list of T cell receptor beta chains from one sample in a study of cytomegalovirus exposure and HLA in healthy donors. Assay used: immunoSEQ multiplex PCR; TCRdb lists only in-frame clones, some missing. Of around 150,000 clones in the sample, roughly 73% were seen once. Sequenced material: PBMCs. The receptors stem from a woman aged 35 to 49 in good health and CMV-seropositive. The CDR3 runs from the conserved cysteine through the conserved F or W. The D gene is left open where the match is weak. Clone size, where shown, is once, few, many, or a class for clones that have expanded.

size	J	D	V	DNA	CDR3
.	TRBJ2-1	.	TRBV5-6	TGTGCCAGCAGCTTGGGAGCGGTAAGCTCCTACAATGAGCAGTTCTTC	CASSLGAVSSYNEQFF
.	TRBJ1-4	.	TRBV6-5	TGTGCCAGCAGTTACGACAGGGAAAAACTGTTTTTT	CASSYDREKLFF
.	TRBJ2-3	.	TRBV2	TGTGCCAGCAGTGGGAGAGGAGGGCGAACTAGGACAGATACGCAGTATTTT	CASSGRGGRTRTDTQYF
.	TRBJ2-1	TRBD2	TRBV6-5	TGTGCCAGCACCTCTAGCGGAAGCTCCTACAATGAGCAGTTCTTC	CASTSSGSSYNEQFF
.	TRBJ1-2	TRBD1	TRBV28	TGTGCCAGCAGCTCATGGGACAGGATTAACTATGGCTACACCTTC	CASSSWDRINYGYTF
.	TRBJ2-1	.	TRBV18	TGTGCCAGCTCACCCGGGAACTCCTACAATGAGCAGTTCTTC	CASSPGNSYNEQFF
.	TRBJ2-7	TRBD1	TRBV9	TGTGCCAGCAGCCCCCCCGGGACAGACCCCTACGAGCAGTACTTC	CASSPPGTDPYEQYF
once	TRBJ2-5	.	TRBV7-2	TGTGCCAGCAGCTTAGCGGGCACCGGGAGAGAGACCCAGTACTTC	CASSLAGTGRETQYF
few	TRBJ1-5	TRBD1	TRBV6-6	TGTGCCAGCAGTGGGGGGGACAGGGATCATCAGCCCCAGCATTTT	CASSGGDRDHQPQHF
.	TRBJ2-3	TRBD1	TRBV4-1	TGCGCCAGCAGCCCATCTCGGACAGGGGGATTAGATACGCAGTATTTT	CASSPSRTGGLDTQYF
.	TRBJ2-7	TRBD2	TRBV6-6	TGTGCCAGCAGTCCTAGCGGGCTGTCCTACGAGCAGTACTTC	CASSPSGLSYEQYF
.	TRBJ2-3	TRBD2	TRBV5-1	TGCGCCAGCAGCTTGGAGGGGAGGGTCACAGATACGCAGTATTTT	CASSLEGRVTDTQYF
.	TRBJ2-1	TRBD1	TRBV5-1	TGCGCCAGCAGCCCTGGACAGGGGTTCGCCGGCTCCTACAATGAGCAGTTCTTC	CASSPGQGFAGSYNEQFF
few	TRBJ2-5	TRBD2	TRBV5-1	TGCGCCAGCAGCTTGGTAATAGCGGGACGGGAGACCCAGTACTTC	CASSLVIAGRETQYF
.	TRBJ2-3	TRBD2	TRBV18	TGTGCCAGCTCACCAGCTAGCGGGAGACCCACAGATACGCAGTATTTT	CASSPASGRPTDTQYF
.	TRBJ1-2	TRBD1	TRBV6-1	TGTGCCAGCAGTGGCCCGGACAGGGTTCGGCGTGGCTACACCTTC	CASSGPDRVRRGYTF
few	TRBJ1-1	TRBD1	TRBV4-3	TGCGCCAGCAGCCAAGATAGGACAGGGAGGACTGAAGCTTTCTTT	CASSQDRTGRTEAFF
.	TRBJ1-2	.	TRBV28	TGTGCCAGCGTCACCCGCGGAGGGCCTGGCTACACCTTC	CASVTRGGPGYTF
.	TRBJ2-2	.	TRBV19	TGTGCCAGTAGTATAAGCCAGAACACCGGGGAGCTGTTTTTT	CASSISQNTGELFF
once	TRBJ2-7	TRBD2	TRBV25-1	TGTGCCAGCAGCGATAGCGGGGAATCCTACGAGCAGTACTTC	CASSDSGESYEQYF
.	TRBJ2-2	.	TRBV9	TGTGCCAGCAGCGCCTCCAGGAACACCGGGGAGCTGTTTTTT	CASSASRNTGELFF
.	TRBJ2-7	.	TRBV28	TGTGCCTCCCGAGGCGTCCACGAGCAGTACTTC	CASRGVHEQYF
.	TRBJ2-1	TRBD1	TRBV25-1	TGTGCCAGCACTACGGGACAGGGGGGTAATGAGCAGTTCTTC	CASTTGQGGNEQFF
.	TRBJ2-7	TRBD2	TRBV19	TGTGCCAGTAGTATAGGGAGCGGGGTTAACGAGCAGTACTTC	CASSIGSGVNEQYF
.	TRBJ2-1	TRBD2	TRBV4-2	TGTGCCAGCAGCCCCAGGGTAGCGGGGGGGAACAATGAGCAGTTCTTC	CASSPRVAGGNNEQFF
few	TRBJ2-2	TRBD1	TRBV19	TGTGCCAGTAGTAGAGGGACAGGGGGCGATACCGGGGAGCTGTTTTTT	CASSRGTGGDTGELFF
.	TRBJ2-1	.	TRBV2	TGTGCCAGCAGTTTGACAGATTACAATGAGCAGTTCTTC	CASSLTDYNEQFF
few	TRBJ1-2	TRBD1	TRBV6-4	TGTGCCAGCAGTCCCGGGACAGGGGGCAACTATGGCTACACCTTC	CASSPGTGGNYGYTF
.	TRBJ2-3	.	TRBV25-1	TGTGCCAGCGCCGAGACTGGCGGAGCCACAGATACGCAGTATTTT	CASAETGGATDTQYF
.	TRBJ2-1	.	TRBV10-3	TGTGCCATCAGTGATAAGGGACAAAGTACCCCCTACAATGAGCAGTTCTTC	CAISDKGQSTPYNEQFF
.	TRBJ2-3	.	TRBV7-3	TGTGCCAGCAGCTCAGGGGTCCCAGATACGCAGTATTTT	CASSSGVPDTQYF
.	TRBJ1-2	.	TRBV7-2	TGTGCCAGCAGCTCATTTCCGGGAGGGGGAGCTTATGGCTACACCTTC	CASSSFPGGGAYGYTF
.	TRBJ1-2	.	TRBV18	TGTGCCAGCTCTCTGGGAGATGGCTACACCTTC	CASSLGDGYTF
.	TRBJ2-3	.	TRBV9	TGTGCCAGCAGCGTAATCAGCGGAAGCACAGATACGCAGTATTTT	CASSVISGSTDTQYF
few	TRBJ2-1	TRBD2	TRBV28	TGTGCCAGCAGTTTTACGAATCCGGGACTAGCGGGTCAGTTCTTC	CASSFTNPGLAGQFF
once	TRBJ2-7	TRBD1	TRBV2	TGTGCCAGCATAGTTCGACAGGGGGGATCCTACGAGCAGTACTTC	CASIVRQGGSYEQYF
.	TRBJ2-7	TRBD2	TRBV4-1	TGCGCCAGCAGCCAAGATCCGGCTAGCGGGGGCGTTTGGCAGTACTTC	CASSQDPASGGVWQYF
.	TRBJ2-5	.	TRBV28	TGTGCCAGCAGTTTAGTTGGTCAGGGGGGACAAGAGACCCAGTACTTC	CASSLVGQGGQETQYF
.	TRBJ2-7	TRBD1	TRBV28	TGTGCCAGCAGTTCACTCGGGACAGGGTACCACGAGCAGTACTTC	CASSSLGTGYHEQYF
.	TRBJ2-7	TRBD1	TRBV28	TGTGCCAGCAGTCAACTACTGACAGGGGGCGACCCCTACGAGCAGTACTTC	CASSQLLTGGDPYEQYF
.	TRBJ2-5	TRBD1	TRBV29-1	TGCAGCGTCCGGACAGGGACAATTTTATGGGCCCAGTACTTC	CSVRTGTILWAQYF
.	TRBJ2-1	TRBD1	TRBV6-6	TGTGCCAGCAGTAAAGGGGGCAGCTCCTACAATGAGCAGTTCTTC	CASSKGGSSYNEQFF
.	TRBJ2-5	.	TRBV28	TGTGCCAGCAGTCCCCCAGGCGTGAAAGAGACCCAGTACTTC	CASSPPGVKETQYF
.	TRBJ1-1	TRBD1	TRBV2	TGTGCCAGCAGCGGTTTGCCGGACAGGGAGACTGAAGCTTTCTTT	CASSGLPDRETEAFF
.	TRBJ1-1	TRBD1	TRBV2	TGTGCCAGCAGTGAAGGCAGGGGGCTTCGCCTGGATGAAGCTTTCTTT	CASSEGRGLRLDEAFF
once	TRBJ2-1	TRBD2	TRBV5-1	TGCGCCAGCTCGGTCGGGGGGAGCAATGAGCAGTTCTTC	CASSVGGSNEQFF
.	TRBJ2-5	.	TRBV7-9	TGTGCCAGCAGCTCACGCCTCTTGACAGTCCAAGAGACCCAGTACTTC	CASSSRLLTVQETQYF
.	TRBJ1-2	.	TRBV28	TGTGCCAGCAGCCAAGGACAGTACTATGGCTACACCTTC	CASSQGQYYGYTF
once	TRBJ1-5	.	TRBV19	TGTGCCAGTAGTATAGAGCGACTGCATAATCAGCCCCAGCATTTT	CASSIERLHNQPQHF
.	TRBJ1-5	.	TRBV7-9	TGTGCCAGTCGCTCGGACGGGGAAAGTGTGCCCCAGCATTTT	CASRSDGESVPQHF
.	TRBJ1-3	TRBD1	TRBV5-4	TGTGCCAGCAGCGAGGGACAGGGACGGGGAAACACCATATATTTT	CASSEGQGRGNTIYF
.	TRBJ1-3	.	TRBV25-1	TGTGCCAGCACTGCGGGTGGAAACACCATATATTTT	CASTAGGNTIYF
.	TRBJ1-1	.	TRBV7-9	TGTTCCAGCTGGAGGGTGTGGGGAAACACTGAAGCTTTCTTT	CSSWRVWGNTEAFF